The 32 T cell receptor beta chains below all came from one sample that was sequenced in a study of blood T cell repertoires in COVID-19. Assay used: immunoSEQ multiplex PCR; TCRdb lists only in-frame clones, some missing. The sample yields 130,000 or so clones, roughly three quarters seen once. The sample was peripheral blood. The receptor source for this set is a woman aged 70-85 years with COVID-19, enrolled during active disease.

V and J are TRBV5-1 and TRBJ1-3; 8 bases align to TRBD1. Per the germline V gene, CDR1 is SGHRS and CDR2 is YFSETQ. The CDR3 consists of 18 residues. V trimming: 0 bases; J trimming: 0 bases; junction bases outside the gene matches: 8. The CDR3 sequence is CASSLGPTGVGSGNTIYF. The DNA for the CDR3 is TGCGCCAGCAGCTTGGGGCCGACAGGGGTCGGCTCTGGAAACACCATATATTTT.

Here the CDR3 reads CASSQLRGVDTGELFF. The CDR3 coding sequence is TGTGCCAGCAGCCAATTGCGGGGGGTGGACACCGGGGAGCTGTTTTTT. The rearrangement links TRBV27 to TRBJ2-2; TRBD2 matches 8 bases. Germline-derived CDR1 and CDR2 are MNHEY and SMNVEV (reference sequence). Trimming at V came to 6 bases and at J to 3 bases, leaving 9 bases not matched to a gene. This CDR3 spans 16 amino acids.

Note on this clone: Other DNA sequences from this sample encode an identical CDR3 as well. The rearrangement joins TRBV11-2 to TRBJ2-2; D gene ambiguous. V lost 5 bases and J lost 6, with 13 bases in between. The CDR3 consists of 14 residues. The germline CDR1 and CDR2 sequences are SGHAT and FQNNGV. DNA for the CDR3: TGTGCCAGCAGCCTTATACTCCCTCCCGGGGAGCTGTTTTTT. This sequence encodes CASSLILPPGELFF.

This chain links TRBV7-8 with TRBJ1-5, with no clear D. With 1 base removed from V and 4 bases from J, the gap between germline ends came to 8 bases. Germline values: CDR1 SGHVS, CDR2 FQNEAQ. The CDR3 is 14 residues long. DNA of the CDR3: TGTGCCAGCAGCTTAGGCCAGACTAATCAGCCCCAGCATTTT. Its protein product is CASSLGQTNQPQHF.

The CDR3 loop reads CASSQDHRPNFYNEQFF. CDR3 nucleotides: TGCGCCAGCAGCCAAGACCACAGGCCGAACTTCTACAATGAGCAGTTCTTC. The chain uses TRBV4-3 and TRBJ2-1, with D possibly TRBD1 on 5 matching bases. The CDR3 spans 17 residues. Trimming left V 0 bases short and J 3 bases short, with 15 bases between. The germline V gene has CDR1 LGHNA and CDR2 YSLEER.

V is TRBV7-9 and J is TRBJ1-1; D is possibly TRBD1 (5 bases). Germline V gives CDR1 SEHNR, CDR2 FQNEAQ (reference sequence). V lost 5 bases and J 7 bases, leaving 17 bases between the germline ends. The CDR3 contains 14 residues. DNA for the CDR3: TGTGCCAGCAGCCCCCTGGGGGGAGAAGGTGAAGCTTTCTTT. It is translated as CASSPLGGEGEAFF.

V usage is TRBV4-3 and J usage is TRBJ1-4, with D perhaps TRBD1 (5 bases). V lost 1 base and J 8 bases, leaving 17 bases between the germline ends. Looked up from germline, CDR1 is LGHNA and CDR2 is YSLEER. This CDR3 comprises 16 residues. CDR3: CASSQGGGVLNEKLFF. CDR3 nucleotide sequence: TGCGCCAGCAGCCAAGGAGGAGGGGTCTTAAACGAAAAACTGTTTTTT.

V is TRBV6-5 and J is TRBJ1-2, with TRBD1 as a possible D gene (5 bases). V lost 4 bases to trimming and J lost 8 bases, with 20 bases between them. The CDR3 length is 15 residues. Looked up from germline, CDR1 is MNHEY and CDR2 is SVGAGI. In DNA, the CDR3 is TGTGCCAGCAGTTCTATCTCCAGGGTGTTGGAAGGCTACACCTTC. Its translation: CASSSISRVLEGYTF.

The V call is TRBV12-5, the J call TRBJ1-1; D call uncertain. The CDR3 is 15 amino acids. The V and J ends lost 2 bases and 1 base respectively, with 11 bases between them. Germline CDR1 reads LGHNT; CDR2 reads FRNRAP. This chain's CDR3 is CASGLPHEANTEAFF. The DNA for the CDR3 is TGTGCTAGTGGTTTGCCCCACGAGGCGAACACTGAAGCTTTCTTT.

Only a few counts were recorded for this clone. This chain links TRBV27 with TRBJ2-7; D might be TRBD2 (5 bases). Germline assignment: CDR1 MNHEY and CDR2 SMNVEV (reference sequence). The CDR3 extends over 14 amino acids. The V gene lost 4 bases and the J gene lost 3 bases, with 13 bases spanning the gap. CDR3 amino acids: CASSYGEVGYEQYF. The CDR3 nucleotides are TGTGCCAGCAGTTACGGGGAAGTTGGCTACGAGCAGTACTTC.

At least ten counts were recorded for this clone. The gene calls are TRBV4-2 and TRBJ2-2; possibly TRBD2 for D (7 bases). Per germline, CDR1 LGHNA and CDR2 YNFKEQ. The germline V and J ends were trimmed by 4 bases and 4 bases, with 13 bases remaining between them. The CDR3 consists of 15 residues. The chain's CDR3 is CASSRGGGVTGELFF. The CDR3 DNA sequence: TGTGCCAGCAGCCGGGGGGGCGGGGTCACCGGGGAGCTGTTTTTT.

This chain uses TRBV19 with TRBJ1-2; 8 nucleotides match TRBD1. The V and J ends lost 6 bases and 7 bases, in that order; junction bases with no gene match: 7. Germline CDR1 and CDR2: LNHDA and SQIVND (reference sequence). CDR3 length: 13 amino acids. DNA of the CDR3: TGTGCCAGTAGCCCGACAGGGGAGCGTGGCTACACCTTC. It specifies CASSPTGERGYTF.

The chain carries TRBV24-1 and TRBJ1-2; 12 bases line up with TRBD1. The V gene's germline CDR1 is KGHDR and CDR2 SFDVKD. V lost 2 bases and J lost 0; bases outside the gene matches: 6. This CDR3 has 18 amino acids. Written as DNA, the CDR3 is TGTGCCACCAGTGATTCGCCGGGACAGGGGGCATCTAACTATGGCTACACCTTC. The encoded protein is CATSDSPGQGASNYGYTF.

The chain couples TRBV30 to TRBJ1-5; 7 nucleotides agree with TRBD1. J was trimmed by 5 bases and V by 5 bases; bases with no gene match: 6. Germline loops: CDR1 GTSNPN, CDR2 SVGIG (reference sequence). This CDR3 region has 13 residues. CDR3 nucleotides: TGTGCCTGGGCACAGGGGCTCGATCAGCCCCAGCATTTT. As protein: CAWAQGLDQPQHF.

This sequence joins TRBV7-2 and TRBJ2-5; possible D gene TRBD1, 6 bases. The CDR3 is 15 residues long. Germline V gene sequence: CDR1 SGHTA, CDR2 FQGNSA. V dropped 1 base and J dropped 5 bases, with 14 bases sitting between them. The CDR3 bases are TGTGCCAGCAGCTTAGGGGGCAATAGGGGGGAGACCCAGTACTTC. Translation gives CASSLGGNRGETQYF.

The genes are TRBV11-2 and TRBJ1-2; unclear D gene. Germline CDR1 and CDR2: SGHAT and FQNNGV. Trimming removed 1 base at V and 0 bases at J, with 6 bases between. The CDR3 is 14 amino acids. The CDR3 is CASSLGGPNYGYTF. The CDR3, as DNA: TGTGCCAGCAGCTTAGGCGGCCCTAACTATGGCTACACCTTC.

This chain links TRBV6-1 with TRBJ1-5; TRBD1 matches at 7 bases. Trimming removed 1 base from V and 3 bases from J; junction bases left unmatched: 3. This CDR3 is 15 amino acids long. The germline V gene has CDR1 MNHNS and CDR2 SASEGT. CDR3 in amino acids: CASSEGQGPNQPQHF. The CDR3, as DNA: TGTGCCAGCAGTGAAGGACAGGGTCCCAATCAGCCCCAGCATTTT.

This chain connects TRBV3-1 (or the pseudogene TRBV3-2) to TRBJ1-2; 9 nucleotides match TRBD1. The length of the CDR3 is 16 residues. V shed 0 bases, J shed 4 bases, and the junction held 6 bases outside the gene matches. From germline, CDR1 is LGHDT and CDR2 YNNKEL (reference sequence). The CDR3 DNA is TGTGCCAGCAGCCAAGAAGGAACAGGGGGCAGCTATGGCTACACCTTC. Its translation: CASSQEGTGGSYGYTF.

This clone was observed once. The chain recombines TRBV28 with TRBJ1-1; the D gene is possibly TRBD1 (5 bases). This CDR3 is built from 17 residues. V shed 4 bases and J shed 3 bases, with 21 bases lying between them. Germline-derived CDR1 and CDR2 are MDHEN and SYDVKM. CDR3 sequence reads: CASSSQSLGSRDTEAFF. The CDR3 nucleotides are TGTGCCAGCAGTTCCCAGTCCCTCGGTTCCAGGGACACTGAAGCTTTCTTT.

The chain has TRBV19 and TRBJ2-3, with no clear D. Trimming pared 5 bases from V and 5 bases from J, leaving 14 bases between. The CDR3 has 14 residues. CDR1 LNHDA and CDR2 SQIVND come from the germline V gene (reference sequence). CDR3 residues: CASSHPTLVDTQYF. In DNA form, the CDR3 reads TGTGCCAGTAGTCACCCGACTCTGGTAGATACGCAGTATTTT.

V and J are TRBV7-2 and TRBJ2-7; 8 positions match TRBD1. The length of the CDR3 is 14 residues. Germline V lookup: CDR1 SGHTA, CDR2 FQGNSA. Unmatched junction bases numbered 3, after V lost 0 bases and J lost 5 bases. CDR3 sequence (DNA): TGTGCCAGCAGCTTAGCCAACAGGGGGAACGAGCAGTACTTC. It is translated as CASSLANRGNEQYF.

The chain combines TRBV2 with TRBJ1-2; the match to TRBD1 covers 9 bases. V lost 1 base, J lost 7 bases, and 4 bases stayed unmatched. From germline, CDR1 is SNHLY and CDR2 FYNNEI. This CDR3 has 14 amino acids. The CDR3 DNA follows: TGTGCCAGCAGTGAAGAGGGACAGGGTGGTGGCTACACCTTC. Protein product: CASSEEGQGGGYTF. Full variable domain (missing parts from reference TRBV2 and TRBJ1-2): EPEVTQTPSHQVTQMGQEVILRCVPISNHLYFYWYRQILGQKVEFLVSFYNNEISEKSEIFDDQFSVERPDGSNFTLKIRSTKLEDSAMYFCASSEEGQGGGYTFGSGTRLTVV.

This chain links TRBV19 with TRBJ1-5, with D maybe TRBD1 (5 bases). Trimming took off 9 bases at V and 2 bases at J, with 11 bases between the two ends. From germline, CDR1 is LNHDA and CDR2 SQIVND (reference sequence). The CDR3 runs 13 residues. In nucleotides, the CDR3 is TGTGCCAGCCTGGAAGGGGGCAATCAGCCCCAGCATTTT. Its protein product is CASLEGGNQPQHF.

This clone has only a few counts. The chain couples TRBV5-8 to TRBJ1-4, with D possibly TRBD1 on 6 matching bases. Trimming shortened V by 0 bases and J by 7 bases, and 13 bases separated the two germline ends. The CDR3 covers 15 residues. Germline CDR1 is SGHTS and CDR2 is YDEGEE. Here the CDR3 reads CASSLDWQGLEKLFF. CDR3 DNA: TGTGCCAGCAGCTTGGATTGGCAGGGGCTTGAAAAACTGTTTTTT.

V is TRBV29-1 and J is TRBJ1-2; TRBD1 matches 10 bases. The CDR3 is 12 amino acids. Per germline, CDR1 SQVTM and CDR2 ANQGSEA. Trimming took 3 bases from V and 7 from J; bases not matched to a gene: 2. The CDR3 loop is CSVEGQGFGYTF. CDR3 in DNA: TGCAGCGTTGAGGGACAGGGGTTTGGCTACACCTTC.

V is TRBV2 and J is TRBJ1-1; perhaps TRBD1 as D (5 bases). This CDR3 is 15 amino acids long. Germline assignment: CDR1 SNHLY and CDR2 FYNNEI. Trimming left V 7 bases short and J 1 base short, with 16 bases between. The CDR3 loop reads CASKEQGLGNTEAFF. CDR3 nucleotide sequence: TGTGCCAGCAAAGAGCAGGGATTGGGGAACACTGAAGCTTTCTTT.

This chain connects TRBV19 to TRBJ1-1; D unclear. The germline V gene encodes CDR1 LNHDA and CDR2 SQIVND (reference sequence). The CDR3 is made up of 13 amino acids. With 0 bases removed from V and 8 bases from J, the gap between germline ends came to 10 bases. CDR3 region: CASSIDQITEAFF. Written as DNA, the CDR3 is TGTGCCAGTAGTATAGACCAGATAACGGAAGCTTTCTTT.

This CDR3 reads CATSREGTRNTEAFF. The CDR3 DNA reads TGTGCCACCAGCAGAGAGGGGACACGGAACACTGAAGCTTTCTTT. V is TRBV15 and J is TRBJ1-1, with a weak D call TRBD1 (6 bases). Trimming left V 0 bases short and J 1 base short, with 9 bases between. Germline loops: CDR1 LNHNV, CDR2 YYDKDF (reference sequence). The CDR3 is 15 residues long.

This sequence joins TRBV5-5 and TRBJ2-2; D is perhaps TRBD2 (6 bases). Germline V CDR1 and CDR2: SGHKS, YYEKEE (reference sequence). The CDR3 has 15 amino acids. Trimming cost V 4 bases and J 0 bases, with 10 bases left between them. For the CDR3, the DNA is TGTGCCAGCAGCCCTGCGGGGACGAACACCGGGGAGCTGTTTTTT. As protein: CASSPAGTNTGELFF.

The rearrangement uses TRBV19 and TRBJ1-1; the D gene is possibly TRBD1 (5 bases). Germline assignment: CDR1 LNHDA and CDR2 SQIVND (reference sequence). Deletions cut 1 base from V and 8 bases from J, with 14 bases between. The CDR3 covers 14 residues. This CDR3 reads CASSIGGLATEAFF. CDR3 sequence (DNA): TGTGCCAGTAGTATAGGGGGCCTTGCGACGGAAGCTTTCTTT. Filled out from reference TRBV19 and TRBJ1-1, the complete variable domain reads DGGITQSPKYLFRKEGQNVTLSCEQNLNHDAMYWYRQDPGQGLRLIYYSQIVNDFQKGDIAEGYSVSREKKESFPLTVTSAQKNPTAFYLCASSIGGLATEAFFGQGTRLTVV.

CDR3 residues: CASSRLAGVSYNEQFF. The CDR3 region has the DNA TGTGCCAGCAGTCGACTAGCGGGGGTCTCCTACAATGAGCAGTTCTTC. This sequence joins TRBV2 and TRBJ2-1; 12 nucleotides align to TRBD2. CDR3 size: 16 residues. Germline V gene data show CDR1 as SNHLY and CDR2 as FYNNEI. V trimming: 5 bases; J trimming: 0 bases; junction bases outside the gene matches: 2.

The V call is TRBV4-1, the J call TRBJ2-3; the D gene is possibly TRBD1 (6 bases). Germline V gene lookup returns CDR1 MGHRA and CDR2 YSYEKL. The V end was cut by 4 bases, the J end by 6 bases, with 17 bases between. The CDR3 loop spans 15 amino acids. Written as DNA, the CDR3 is TGCGCCAGCAGCCCCCCAGGGACACTCCAGGATACGCAGTATTTT. This sequence encodes CASSPPGTLQDTQYF.